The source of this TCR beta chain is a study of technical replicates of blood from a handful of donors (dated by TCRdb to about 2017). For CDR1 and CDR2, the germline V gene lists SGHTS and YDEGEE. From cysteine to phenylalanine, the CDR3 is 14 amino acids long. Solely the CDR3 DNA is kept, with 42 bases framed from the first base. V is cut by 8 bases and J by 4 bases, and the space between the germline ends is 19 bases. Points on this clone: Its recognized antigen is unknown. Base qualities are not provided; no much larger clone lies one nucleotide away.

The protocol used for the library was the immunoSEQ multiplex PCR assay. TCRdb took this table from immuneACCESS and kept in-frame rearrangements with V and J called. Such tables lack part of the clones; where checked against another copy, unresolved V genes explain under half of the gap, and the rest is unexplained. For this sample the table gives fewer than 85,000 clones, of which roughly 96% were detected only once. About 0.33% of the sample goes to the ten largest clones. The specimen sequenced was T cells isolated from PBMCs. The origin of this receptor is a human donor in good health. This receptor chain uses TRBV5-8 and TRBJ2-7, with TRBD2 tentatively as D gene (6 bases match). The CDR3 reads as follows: CASTEKAGSYEQYF. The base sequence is TGTGCCAGTACGGAGAAGGCGGGAAGTTACGAGCAGTACTTC.